What follows are 8 T cell receptor beta chains derived from one specimen sequenced in a study of Ad26.COV2.S vaccination and SARS-CoV-2 variants. Assay used: immunoSEQ multiplex PCR; TCRdb lists only in-frame clones, some missing. Seen here are a few hundred thousand clones, approximately 88% observed once, and the top ten hold 3.6%. The treatment was: some 20 received Ad26.COV2.S at low or high dose, single or two shots; about 5 received placebo; per-sample allocation not given. Material that was analyzed had been drawn on day 63 after the first vaccine or placebo injection. Here the sequenced sample was peripheral blood, taken in a trial of Ad26.COV2.S vaccine versus placebo. These receptors came from a person between 18 and 65 years old who received the Ad26.COV2.S COVID-19 vaccine or a placebo.

The rearrangement links TRBV7-9 to TRBJ1-2, with D uncertain. V was shortened by 5 bases and J by 0 bases, with 10 bases between the two germline ends. This CDR3 contains 14 residues. Germline-derived CDR1 and CDR2 are SEHNR and FQNEAQ (reference sequence). The DNA of the CDR3 is TGTGCCAGCAGCCAGACGGGGACTAACTATGGCTACACCTTC. It specifies CASSQTGTNYGYTF.

The chain employs TRBV27 and TRBJ1-6; D is unclear. The germline V gene has CDR1 MNHEY and CDR2 SMNVEV (reference sequence). The CDR3 is 15 residues long. Trimming removed 2 bases at V and 7 bases at J, with 12 bases between. CDR3 sequence: CASSLSRGKNSPLHF. In DNA, the CDR3 is TGTGCCAGCAGTTTAAGCCGGGGTAAAAATTCACCCCTCCACTTT.

V and J are TRBV2 and TRBJ1-5, with D unresolved. V was shortened by 7 bases and J by 7 bases, with 17 bases between the two germline ends. Germline V lookup: CDR1 SNHLY, CDR2 FYNNEI. CDR3 length equals 14 residues. This chain's CDR3 is CASTEGGGGQPQHF. CDR3 in DNA: TGTGCCAGCACCGAGGGAGGAGGCGGACAGCCCCAGCATTTT.

The chain recombines TRBV3-1 (or the pseudogene TRBV3-2) with TRBJ2-3; D is uncertain. V was pared by 3 bases and J by 0 bases, with 16 bases between. Germline CDR1 LGHDT, CDR2 YNNKEL (reference sequence). CDR3 length: 17 residues. DNA of the CDR3: TGTGCCAGCAGCCAGGATCGGCCTGCTACTAGCACAGATACGCAGTATTTT. It codes for CASSQDRPATSTDTQYF.

This chain links TRBV28 with TRBJ1-2; perhaps TRBD1 as D (5 bases). The V gene's germline CDR1 is MDHEN and CDR2 SYDVKM. V dropped 6 bases and J dropped 8 bases, with 19 bases sitting between them. The CDR3 consists of 14 residues. CDR3 sequence reads: CASSFKAQGRGYTF. The CDR3 nucleotides read TGTGCCAGCAGCTTTAAAGCCCAGGGACGGGGCTACACCTTC.

This chain links TRBV7-9 with TRBJ1-2; D gene unclear. This CDR3 is built from 14 residues. Germline-derived CDR1 and CDR2 are SEHNR and FQNEAQ (reference sequence). Trimming removed 5 bases from V and 6 bases from J, with 16 bases in between. CDR3 sequence: CASSRGTGGDGYTF. CDR3 DNA sequence: TGTGCCAGCAGCCGCGGAACGGGAGGAGATGGCTACACCTTC. Using reference TRBV7-9 and TRBJ1-2 for the parts outside the CDR3, the full variable domain is DTGVSQNPRHKITKRGQNVTFRCDPISEHNRLYWYRQTLGQGPEFLTYFQNEAQLEKSRLLSDRFSAERPKGSFSTLEIQRTEQGDSAMYLCASSRGTGGDGYTFGSGTRLTVV.

CDR3 in amino acids: CASRTGEYSYEQYF. CDR3 sequence (DNA): TGTGCCAGCAGGACAGGAGAATACTCCTACGAGCAGTACTTC. The chain has TRBV6-5 and TRBJ2-7; perhaps TRBD1 as D (6 bases). Germline CDR1 reads MNHEY; CDR2 reads SVGAGI. The CDR3 runs to 14 residues. Trimming took 6 bases from V and 0 from J, leaving 12 bases between them.

V gene TRBV25-1 combines with J gene TRBJ2-5, with D possibly TRBD2 on 5 matching bases. CDR1 MGHDK and CDR2 SYGVNS come from the germline V gene. The CDR3 loop spans 15 amino acids. V was cut by 3 bases and J by 7 bases, with 18 bases left in between. In nucleotides, the CDR3 is TGTGCCAGCAGTGATGGCTCTGGGAGTCGGAGGACCCAGTACTTC. Protein: CASSDGSGSRRTQYF.